These T cell receptor beta chains were read from a single sample in a study of T cells in Graves' hyperthyroidism and ophthalmopathy. TCRdb processed the multiplex PCR reads anew with MiXCR; each CDR3 protein has one entry. The sample lists 700,000 or so distinct CDR3 sequences, roughly 15% occurring once. Sequencing input: blood. Receptors were obtained from a man younger than 35 with Graves' hyperthyroidism. Each CDR3 is given with its conserved first and last residue. The D gene is left open where the match is weak. The size entry is marked missing in some rows and otherwise reads once, few, many or a size class.

V gene: TRBV3-1
J gene: TRBJ2-1
D gene: NA
clone size: NA
CDR3 DNA: TGTGCCAGCAGCACCGGGCCAACCCCGTTCTTC
CDR3 protein: CASSTGPTPFF

V gene: TRBV30
J gene: TRBJ2-1
D gene: TRBD2
clone size: many
CDR3 DNA: TGTGCCTGGAGTGTTTTGAGGGAGGGCAAGATTAACTACAATGAGCAGTTCTTC
CDR3 protein: CAWSVLREGKINYNEQFF

V gene: TRBV20-1
J gene: TRBJ2-3
D gene: TRBD2
clone size: few
CDR3 DNA: TGCAGTGCTACCCTGGGAATTAGCGGGACAGATACGCAGTATTTT
CDR3 protein: CSATLGISGTDTQYF

V gene: TRBV6-2/TRBV6-3
J gene: TRBJ2-7
D gene: NA
clone size: many
CDR3 DNA: TGTGCCAGCAGTTACTCAGGGTATAGATCCTACGAGCAGTACTTC
CDR3 protein: CASSYSGYRSYEQYF

V gene: TRBV11-2
J gene: TRBJ2-1
D gene: NA
clone size: NA
CDR3 DNA: TGTGCCAGCAGCTTCTCCGGGCCCCGCAGCTCCCGGTTCTTC
CDR3 protein: CASSFSGPRSSRFF

V gene: TRBV28
J gene: TRBJ2-5
D gene: NA
clone size: many
CDR3 DNA: TGTGCCAGCAGTTCCGATTCAGGGGTCGAGACCCAGTACTTC
CDR3 protein: CASSSDSGVETQYF

V gene: TRBV7-3
J gene: TRBJ2-5
D gene: NA
clone size: many
CDR3 DNA: TGTGCCAGCAGCCCGACTGTGTCCTCACAAGAGACCCAGTACTTC
CDR3 protein: CASSPTVSSQETQYF

V gene: TRBV28
J gene: TRBJ2-7
D gene: TRBD1
clone size: many
CDR3 DNA: TGTGCCAGCAGGGACTTCGGGACAGGGTTTATGGAGCAGTACTTC
CDR3 protein: CASRDFGTGFMEQYF

V gene: TRBV19
J gene: TRBJ1-1
D gene: NA
clone size: NA
CDR3 DNA: TGTGCCAGTAGTAACAACGGACAGAACACTGAAGCTTTCTTT
CDR3 protein: CASSNNGQNTEAFF

V gene: TRBV2
J gene: TRBJ2-1
D gene: NA
clone size: many
CDR3 DNA: TGTGCCGGTAGGACTTACAATGAGCAGTTCTTC
CDR3 protein: CAGRTYNEQFF

V gene: TRBV6-2/TRBV6-3
J gene: TRBJ2-2
D gene: NA
clone size: NA
CDR3 DNA: TGTGCCACCAGCAATATCCGGACCGGGGAGCTGTTTTTT
CDR3 protein: CATSNIRTGELFF

V gene: TRBV24-1
J gene: TRBJ2-3
D gene: NA
clone size: few
CDR3 DNA: TGTGCCACCAGTGCACAGGGCCTGCTGGGCGGGAGCACAGATACGCAGTATTTT
CDR3 protein: CATSAQGLLGGSTDTQYF

V gene: TRBV6-1
J gene: TRBJ1-6
D gene: NA
clone size: NA
CDR3 DNA: TGTGCCAGCAGCCATGCCGTAATCGGAGGTTCACCCCTCCACTTT
CDR3 protein: CASSHAVIGGSPLHF

V gene: TRBV20-1
J gene: TRBJ1-2
D gene: TRBD1
clone size: many
CDR3 DNA: TGCAGTGCTAGGGGGACAGATTATGGCTACACCTTC
CDR3 protein: CSARGTDYGYTF

V gene: TRBV3-1
J gene: TRBJ2-7
D gene: NA
clone size: few
CDR3 DNA: TGTGCCAGCAGCCAACTGGGGGTATGGTACGAGCAGTACTTC
CDR3 protein: CASSQLGVWYEQYF

V gene: TRBV9
J gene: TRBJ2-2
D gene: NA
clone size: NA
CDR3 DNA: TGTGCCAGCAGTTCTGATTGGGGAACCGGGGAGCTGTTTTTT
CDR3 protein: CASSSDWGTGELFF

V gene: TRBV27
J gene: TRBJ1-5
D gene: TRBD1
clone size: NA
CDR3 DNA: TGTGCCAGCAGCCACAGGGGTGGCAATCAGCCCCAGCATTTT
CDR3 protein: CASSHRGGNQPQHF

V gene: TRBV6-1
J gene: TRBJ2-1
D gene: NA
clone size: few
CDR3 DNA: TGTGCCACCGCCAGGGGGGTATACAATGAGCAGTTCTTC
CDR3 protein: CATARGVYNEQFF

V gene: TRBV28
J gene: TRBJ2-5
D gene: TRBD2
clone size: few
CDR3 DNA: TGTGCCAGCAGTTTAACCGGGAGGCCCCGGGGCCAGTACTTC
CDR3 protein: CASSLTGRPRGQYF

V gene: TRBV2
J gene: TRBJ2-1
D gene: NA
clone size: many
CDR3 DNA: TGTGCCAGCCAGCAACCCGTCTCCTACAATGAGCAGTTCTTC
CDR3 protein: CASQQPVSYNEQFF

V gene: TRBV28
J gene: TRBJ2-7
D gene: NA
clone size: many
CDR3 DNA: TGTGCCAGCAGTTTACTGACCGCTACGAAGCAGTACTTC
CDR3 protein: CASSLLTATKQYF

V gene: TRBV20-1
J gene: TRBJ2-7
D gene: NA
clone size: many
CDR3 DNA: TGCAGTGCTGAGACTAGTTCCTACGAGCAGTACTTC
CDR3 protein: CSAETSSYEQYF

V gene: TRBV18
J gene: TRBJ2-2
D gene: NA
clone size: few
CDR3 DNA: TGTGCCAGCTCAGCCTTCGACACCGGGGAGCTGTTTTTT
CDR3 protein: CASSAFDTGELFF

V gene: TRBV6-6
J gene: TRBJ2-7
D gene: TRBD2
clone size: NA
CDR3 DNA: TGTGCCAGCAGTTACCTCGGGACTAGCGGATCGATTCGATACGAGCAGTACTTC
CDR3 protein: CASSYLGTSGSIRYEQYF

V gene: TRBV7-2
J gene: TRBJ2-1
D gene: NA
clone size: many
CDR3 DNA: TGTGCCAGCAGCTCAAGGGGGGGGCTGGGGGAGCAGTTCTTC
CDR3 protein: CASSSRGGLGEQFF

V gene: TRBV5-5
J gene: TRBJ2-3
D gene: NA
clone size: many
CDR3 DNA: TGTGCCAGCAGCTTGGGTCTCCAGGGGGGTACGCAGTATTTT
CDR3 protein: CASSLGLQGGTQYF

V gene: TRBV4-1
J gene: TRBJ2-5
D gene: NA
clone size: few
CDR3 DNA: TGCGCCAGCAGCCAAGATCGGATCGGGACGCAAAGGGAGACCCAGTACTTC
CDR3 protein: CASSQDRIGTQRETQYF

V gene: TRBV3-1
J gene: TRBJ2-7
D gene: TRBD2
clone size: many
CDR3 DNA: TGTGCCAGCAGCCATTTCGGTAGCGGGCGGTACGAGCAGTACTTC
CDR3 protein: CASSHFGSGRYEQYF

V gene: TRBV11-2
J gene: TRBJ2-1
D gene: TRBD1
clone size: NA
CDR3 DNA: TGTGCCAGCAGCAGACAGGGGGCGAATGAGCAGTTCTTC
CDR3 protein: CASSRQGANEQFF

V gene: TRBV9
J gene: TRBJ2-2
D gene: TRBD1
clone size: NA
CDR3 DNA: TGTGCCAGCAGCGTTCAAGTCGGGGGGACAGGGGACACCGGGGAGCTGTTTTTT
CDR3 protein: CASSVQVGGTGDTGELFF

V gene: TRBV27
J gene: TRBJ2-5
D gene: NA
clone size: few
CDR3 DNA: TGTGCCAGCAGTTCGGCGGGAAAGACCCAGTACTTC
CDR3 protein: CASSSAGKTQYF

V gene: TRBV7-9
J gene: TRBJ2-3
D gene: TRBD1
clone size: NA
CDR3 DNA: TGTGCCAGCAGCTTCGGACAGGGGGCAACAGATACGCAGTATTTT
CDR3 protein: CASSFGQGATDTQYF

V gene: TRBV6-1
J gene: TRBJ2-7
D gene: NA
clone size: many
CDR3 DNA: TGTGCCAGCAGTGATGGAGACAACTACGAGCAGTACTTC
CDR3 protein: CASSDGDNYEQYF

V gene: TRBV7-9
J gene: TRBJ2-7
D gene: TRBD2
clone size: few
CDR3 DNA: TGTGCCAGCAGCTACCCGACTAGCCAAGAGCAGTACTTC
CDR3 protein: CASSYPTSQEQYF

V gene: TRBV3-1
J gene: TRBJ2-1
D gene: TRBD1
clone size: many
CDR3 DNA: TGTGCCAGCAGCCGTGCTCGGACAGGGGGACGGAATGAGCAGTTCTTC
CDR3 protein: CASSRARTGGRNEQFF

V gene: TRBV6-2/TRBV6-3
J gene: TRBJ2-7
D gene: NA
clone size: many
CDR3 DNA: TGTGCCAGCAGTTACTCGTACGGCACCTACGAGCAGTACTTC
CDR3 protein: CASSYSYGTYEQYF

V gene: TRBV20-1
J gene: TRBJ2-1
D gene: TRBD2
clone size: NA
CDR3 DNA: TGCAGTGCTATTTCCCGGGAGGGCCACAACTACAATGAGCAGTTCTTC
CDR3 protein: CSAISREGHNYNEQFF

V gene: TRBV12-3/TRBV12-4
J gene: TRBJ1-5
D gene: NA
clone size: many
CDR3 DNA: TGTGCCAGCAGTCGAAGGATAAATCCAGGGCCCTATAGCAATCAGCCCCAGCATTTT
CDR3 protein: CASSRRINPGPYSNQPQHF